One and the same sample provided the 29 T cell receptor beta chains below, sequenced in a study of human T cells and chemical hapten exposure. The time point is: patch test 2, 6 weeks after DPC sensitization. Sample treatment: therapeutic diphenylcyclopropenone sensitization with weekly scalp DPC. Each CDR3 protein is one row after TCRdb ran MiXCR on the RACE reads. This sample has approximately 80,000 distinct CDR3 sequences, with around 9.3% found just once. Sample: whole blood, taken in connection with sensitization to the hapten diphenylcyclopropenone (DPC). All receptors derive from a woman aged 45-65 years with alopecia areata. Some clones in this sample may be carry-over from other donors' samples.

The chain links TRBV4-3 to TRBJ1-4; D is uncertain. Germline CDR1 is LGHNA and CDR2 is YSLEER. There are 14 residues in the CDR3. V was cut by 1 base and J by 8 bases, with 11 bases left in between. CDR3 in DNA: TGCGCCAGCAGCCAAGCAGTTTGGGAAGAAAAACTGTTTTTT. Its translation: CASSQAVWEEKLFF.

This chain links TRBV20-1 with TRBJ2-1; 10 positions agree with TRBD2. Germline values: CDR1 DFQATT, CDR2 SNEGSKA (reference sequence). The CDR3 covers 16 residues. J was trimmed by 3 bases and V by 2 bases; bases with no gene match: 7. CDR3 protein: CSARSRTSGNYNEQFF. In DNA form, the CDR3 reads TGCAGTGCTAGATCACGGACTAGCGGCAACTACAATGAGCAGTTCTTC.

This clonotype has a handful of counts. The chain employs TRBV18 and TRBJ1-1; 8 bases fit TRBD1. This CDR3 has 16 residues. The V segment lost 2 bases and the J segment 0 bases; nucleotides outside the gene matches: 5. Germline loops: CDR1 KGHSH, CDR2 LQKENI. Here the CDR3 reads CASSPGQGAVNTEAFF. The CDR3 DNA is TGTGCCAGCTCACCAGGGCAGGGGGCGGTGAACACTGAAGCTTTCTTT.

This clonotype was counted between two and nine times. The chain uses TRBV11-2 and TRBJ2-7; no reliable D call. The V end lost 3 bases, the J end lost 6 bases, and 15 bases lay between the germline ends. Germline CDR1 SGHAT, CDR2 FQNNGV. This CDR3 is built from 14 residues. As DNA, the CDR3 is TGTGCCAGCAGCTTGCCCCAGTCTTTTTCCGAGCAGTACTTC. It yields the protein CASSLPQSFSEQYF.

Only a few counts were recorded for this clonotype. The rearrangement uses TRBV6-5 and TRBJ2-1; D is tentatively TRBD1 or TRBD2 (5 bases each). This CDR3 is built from 16 residues. V dropped 0 bases and J dropped 1 base, with 10 bases sitting between them. Germline V CDR1 and CDR2: MNHEY, SVGAGI. CDR3 sequence: CASSYSGPQSYNEQFF. The CDR3 DNA reads TGTGCCAGCAGTTACTCGGGACCACAATCCTACAATGAGCAGTTCTTC.

This clonotype has ten or more counts. The rearrangement uses TRBV5-6 and TRBJ1-6; 10 bases are a match to TRBD1. CDR3 length equals 14 residues. The ends lost 4 bases at V and 7 bases at J; junction bases unmatched: 2. CDR1 is SGHDT and CDR2 is YYEEEE in the germline V gene. The CDR3 here is CASSRDRGNSPLHF. In nucleotides, the CDR3 is TGTGCCAGCAGCCGGGACAGGGGAAATTCACCCCTCCACTTT.

The chain is built from TRBV3-1 and TRBJ2-7; TRBD2 aligns across 13 bases. From germline, CDR1 is LGHDT and CDR2 YNNKEL (reference sequence). Germline trimming cut 4 bases from V and 5 bases from J; bases unmatched to any gene: 5. The CDR3 sequence is 15 residues long. The CDR3 is CASSLTSGRGHEQYF. CDR3 nucleotide sequence: TGTGCCAGCAGCCTAACTAGCGGGAGGGGCCACGAGCAGTACTTC.

The table lists this clonotype with many counts. V is TRBV5-1 and J is TRBJ1-1; perhaps TRBD1 as D (5 bases). Trimming pared 4 bases from V and 5 bases from J, leaving 12 bases between. The germline V gene has CDR1 SGHRS and CDR2 YFSETQ. The CDR3 is 13 residues long. The DNA for the CDR3 is TGCGCCAGCAGCATAGCCGGGGGTACTGAAGCTTTCTTT. Encoded protein: CASSIAGGTEAFF.

This clonotype was found once. This sequence may be a read error, since a much larger clone differs from it by one base. This chain joins TRBV5-6 and TRBJ1-1; D unclear. Germline V lookup: CDR1 SGHDT, CDR2 YYEEEE. CDR3 length: 15 residues. For the CDR3, the DNA is TGTGCCAGCAGCGTGAGACATCTCCGGAAATCTGAACCTTTCTTT. It specifies CASSVRHLRKSEPFF.

In this sample, this clonotype turned up many times. The chain has TRBV11-2 and TRBJ2-5, with 9 positions matching TRBD1. J was trimmed by 7 bases and V by 5 bases; bases with no gene match: 14. The V gene's germline CDR1 is SGHAT and CDR2 FQNNGV. This CDR3 has 16 residues. In nucleotides, the CDR3 is TGTGCCAGCAGCCCTATCTCCGGGACAGGGCCACGGACCCAGTACTTC. The encoded protein is CASSPISGTGPRTQYF.

The V and J genes are TRBV12-3 or TRBV12-4 and TRBJ2-6; D uncertain. V gave up 8 bases and J gave up 4 bases, with 6 bases separating them. This CDR3 is 12 amino acids long. The CDR3 DNA follows: TGTGCCAGCCTCGGGGGGGCCAACGTCCTGACTTTC. Its translation is CASLGGANVLTF.

This clonotype was counted at least ten times. The V call is TRBV19, the J call TRBJ2-4; D perhaps matches TRBD1 (5 bases). The CDR3 is 15 amino acids. The ends were cut back, 6 bases at V and 6 bases at J, with 18 bases in the middle. Germline V CDR1 and CDR2: LNHDA, SQIVND (reference sequence). CDR3 sequence reads: CASSPPGNPGNIQYF. In DNA form, the CDR3 reads TGTGCCAGTAGCCCTCCAGGGAATCCTGGAAACATTCAGTACTTC. The whole variable domain, remainder taken from reference TRBV19 and TRBJ2-4, is DGGITQSPKYLFRKEGQNVTLSCEQNLNHDAMYWYRQDPGQGLRLIYYSQIVNDFQKGDIAEGYSVSREKKESFPLTVTSAQKNPTAFYLCASSPPGNPGNIQYFGAGTRLSVL.

There are many counts of this clonotype. It is unclear where the CDR3 begins or ends on the DNA, so no DNA is shown, and the CDR3 is as TCRdb lists it. This chain joins TRBV5-1 and TRBJ2-1; the D call of TRBD1 is as the table states it, not checked on the DNA. Including both end residues, the CDR3 is 13 amino acids long. Germline assignment: CDR1 SGHRS and CDR2 YFSETQ. The chain's CDR3 is CASSLVGQGAEFF.

This clonotype came up once. This may come from a read error, since a much larger clone is one base off. The rearrangement links TRBV6-2 or TRBV6-3 to TRBJ2-7; 8 bases are shared with TRBD2. The CDR3 spans 13 residues. V shed 9 bases, J shed 5 bases, and the junction held 9 bases outside the gene matches. Germline lookup yields CDR1 MNHEY and CDR2 SVGEGT. The CDR3 reads CARMTGGVDEQYF. Here the CDR3 DNA reads TGTGCCAGAATGACGGGAGGGGTGGACGAGCAGTACTTC.

In its sample, this clonotype is medium-sized. The V and J genes are TRBV12-3 or TRBV12-4 and TRBJ1-5; TRBD1 matches at 10 bases. V shed 1 base, J shed 0 bases, and the junction held 18 bases outside the gene matches. This CDR3 comprises 22 residues. The CDR3: CASSLGKMPVGTGAYSNQPQHF. CDR3 DNA: TGTGCCAGCAGTTTAGGCAAAATGCCGGTTGGGACAGGGGCATATAGCAATCAGCCCCAGCATTTT.

This clonotype has at least ten counts. The chain has TRBV7-6 and TRBJ2-3; D is uncertain. Germline assignment: CDR1 SGHVS and CDR2 FNYEAQ. V lost 5 bases to trimming and J lost 2 bases, with 5 bases between them. The CDR3 is 12 amino acids. CDR3 residues: CASSLYTDTQYF. CDR3 sequence (DNA): TGTGCCAGCAGCCTATACACAGATACGCAGTATTTT.

The chain employs TRBV28 and TRBJ2-7, with a possible D match to TRBD1 (6 bases). The CDR3 contains 13 residues. With 5 bases removed from V and 3 bases from J, the gap between germline ends came to 11 bases. The germline CDR1 and CDR2 sequences are MDHEN and SYDVKM. CDR3 sequence: CASSNRTDYEQYF. As DNA, the CDR3 is TGTGCCAGCAGTAACCGGACAGACTACGAGCAGTACTTC.

The chain links TRBV3-1 to TRBJ2-7; TRBD2 matches 7 bases. The germline gives CDR1 LGHDT, CDR2 YNNKEL (reference sequence). V trimming: 4 bases; J trimming: 2 bases; junction bases outside the gene matches: 11. The CDR3 sequence is 16 residues long. The CDR3 loop reads CASSLLSGTTTYEQYF. DNA of the CDR3: TGTGCCAGCAGCCTTCTAAGCGGGACCACGACCTACGAGCAGTACTTC.

In its sample, this clonotype was seen many times. V and J are TRBV12-3 or TRBV12-4 and TRBJ1-4; D remains ambiguous. The V and J ends lost 5 bases and 6 bases respectively, with 16 bases between them. The CDR3 contains 15 residues. Written as DNA, the CDR3 is TGTGCCAGCAGTCCCAGACCGGAGGTGGATGAAAAACTGTTTTTT. As protein: CASSPRPEVDEKLFF.

This clonotype was counted only a few times. J is TRBJ1-1 and V is TRBV12-5, with D uncertain. Germline CDR1 and CDR2: LGHNT and FRNRAP. V lost 0 bases to trimming and J lost 4 bases, with 3 bases between them. This CDR3 contains 12 residues. CDR3 in amino acids: CASGLVGTEAFF. The CDR3 region has the DNA TGTGCTAGTGGTTTGGTAGGCACTGAAGCTTTCTTT.

This sequence joins TRBV6-2 or TRBV6-3 and TRBJ2-3; 8 bases are shared with TRBD2. V shed 5 bases and J 0 bases; nucleotides not matched to a gene: 10. CDR1 MNHEY and CDR2 SVGEGT come from the germline V gene. The CDR3 covers 17 residues. CDR3 region: CASSTGLVASSTDTQYF. For the CDR3, the DNA is TGTGCCAGCAGTACGGGACTAGTGGCGTCGAGCACAGATACGCAGTATTTT.

The chain uses TRBV19 and TRBJ2-1; a weak D match, TRBD1 (5 bases). Trimming shortened V by 4 bases and J by 4 bases, and 8 bases separated the two germline ends. The germline gives CDR1 LNHDA, CDR2 SQIVND (reference sequence). This CDR3 is 13 amino acids long. The CDR3 DNA reads TGTGCCAGTAGTACGACAGTATACAATGAGCAGTTCTTC. It encodes CASSTTVYNEQFF.

There are a few counts of this clonotype. The V call is TRBV20-1, the J call TRBJ1-6, with 8 positions matching TRBD1. After removal of 1 base from V and 10 bases from J, the junction contained 9 bases not matched to a gene. The CDR3 sequence is 15 residues long. Germline CDR1 is DFQATT and CDR2 is SNEGSKA (reference sequence). The DNA of the CDR3 is TGCAGTGCTAGAGTTATTGAGTCAGGGGGCTCACCCCTCCACTTT. Translation gives CSARVIESGGSPLHF.

In its sample, this clonotype was seen many times. The chain joins TRBV28 to TRBJ2-2; TRBD1 matches 8 bases. This CDR3 has 15 residues. Germline CDR1 reads MDHEN; CDR2 reads SYDVKM. The junction had 9 bases not matched to a gene; V was cut back by 8 bases and J by 4 bases. CDR3 nucleotide sequence: TGTGCCAGCCAACCGGGACAGGTGGTCACCGGGGAGCTGTTTTTT. As protein: CASQPGQVVTGELFF.

In its sample, this clonotype was seen many times. The chain is built from TRBV29-1 and TRBJ2-1, with a weak D call TRBD2 (5 bases). Germline V lookup: CDR1 SQVTM, CDR2 ANQGSEA. This CDR3 region has 14 residues. Trimming cost V 0 bases and J 3 bases, with 9 bases left between them. The CDR3 loop reads CSVEDGDYYNEQFF. CDR3 sequence (DNA): TGCAGCGTTGAAGATGGCGACTACTACAATGAGCAGTTCTTC.

Ten or more counts support this clonotype. The V call is TRBV12-3 or TRBV12-4, the J call TRBJ1-2; D unresolved. This CDR3 is 13 amino acids long. V was shortened by 7 bases and J by 4 bases, with 13 bases between the two germline ends. The CDR3 bases are TGTGCCAGCACCCAGGCGACACTCTATGGCTACACCTTC. The encoded protein is CASTQATLYGYTF.

In this sample, this clonotype turned up many times. The J gene is TRBJ1-4, the V gene TRBV5-1; tentatively, D is TRBD1 (5 bases). CDR3 size: 15 residues. Germline V gene lookup returns CDR1 SGHRS and CDR2 YFSETQ. V gave up 3 bases and J gave up 4 bases, with 13 bases separating them. This chain's CDR3 is CASSYDSSDNEKLFF. The DNA for the CDR3 is TGCGCCAGCAGCTATGACAGTAGCGATAATGAAAAACTGTTTTTT.

This clonotype was counted at least ten times. The CDR3 DNA sequence: TGTGCCAGCAGCGTACTGGGCAGCACAGATACGCAGTATTTT. Its protein product is CASSVLGSTDTQYF. The chain couples TRBV9 to TRBJ2-3; D unclear. Trimming removed 1 base at V and 0 bases at J, with 6 bases between. The germline V gene has CDR1 SGDLS and CDR2 YYNGEE. CDR3 length: 14 residues.

The CDR3 region is CASSQIRGTEAFF. The CDR3 nucleotides are TGTGCCAGCAGCCAGATACGCGGGACTGAAGCTTTCTTT. V is TRBV3-1 and J is TRBJ1-1; D remains unclear. Germline lookup yields CDR1 LGHDT and CDR2 YNNKEL (reference sequence). This CDR3 has 13 amino acids. Between the trimmed V and J ends, which lost 3 bases and 5 bases, there was a span of 10 bases.